The 14 T cell receptor beta chains below come from one sample, sequenced in a study of T cells in Graves' hyperthyroidism and ophthalmopathy. Amplified TCR beta CDR3 regions came from RNA transcripts. Carried out on the TCR CDR3, a first-round RT-PCR used the HTBI primer set. TCRdb reanalysed the multiplex PCR reads using MiXCR and keeps one entry per CDR3 protein. The sample records about 380,000 distinct CDR3 sequences, 18% being singletons. The sample consisted of blood. Receptor source: a man aged 18-30 years with Graves' ophthalmopathy.

This clonotype was observed a handful of times. This chain uses TRBV4-2 with TRBJ1-5; 7 bases fit TRBD1. The ends lost 3 bases at V and 3 bases at J; junction bases unmatched: 5. This CDR3 has 15 residues. Per germline, CDR1 LGHNA and CDR2 YNFKEQ. This chain's CDR3 is CASSHRDRDNQPQHF. The CDR3 nucleotides read TGTGCCAGCAGCCACCGGGACAGAGACAATCAGCCCCAGCATTTT.

This clonotype has only one observation. The chain is built from TRBV5-1 and TRBJ2-2; D not resolved. From germline, CDR1 is SGHRS and CDR2 YFSETQ. V lost 1 base to trimming and J lost 5 bases, with 9 bases between them. The CDR3 consists of 14 residues. Here the CDR3 DNA reads TGCGCCAGCAGCTTGACAGCGATAACCGGGGAGCTGTTTTTT. It codes for CASSLTAITGELFF.

This clonotype was detected many times. The chain employs TRBV3-1 and TRBJ2-3; maybe TRBD2 (5 bases). The V end was cut by 0 bases, the J end by 7 bases, with 14 bases between. This CDR3 comprises 15 residues. Germline V gives CDR1 LGHDT, CDR2 YNNKEL (reference sequence). CDR3 in DNA: TGTGCCAGCAGCCAAGAGGCAGCGGTCATCAATACGCAGTATTTT. As protein: CASSQEAAVINTQYF.

This clonotype appeared a few times. The chain combines TRBV19 with TRBJ1-1, with D possibly TRBD1 on 5 matching bases. The CDR3 contains 12 residues. The germline V gene has CDR1 LNHDA and CDR2 SQIVND (reference sequence). V dropped 8 bases and J dropped 4 bases, with 11 bases sitting between them. CDR3 sequence (DNA): TGTGCCAGTCTATCCGGGGGCACTGAAGCTTTCTTT. Its translation is CASLSGGTEAFF.

This clonotype was seen ten or more times. The chain carries TRBV11-2 and TRBJ1-3; no reliable D call. Germline assignment: CDR1 SGHAT and CDR2 FQNNGV. The CDR3 contains 15 residues. Trimming stripped 0 bases from V and 0 bases from J, with 6 bases between. This chain's CDR3 is CASSLEGSSGNTIYF. The CDR3, as DNA: TGTGCCAGCAGCTTAGAGGGTAGCTCTGGAAACACCATATATTTT.

Only a few counts were recorded for this clonotype. The chain is built from TRBV11-2 and TRBJ1-1; weak D call: TRBD1 (6 bases). The CDR3 extends over 16 amino acids. Germline loops: CDR1 SGHAT, CDR2 FQNNGV. V lost 2 bases and J 0 bases, leaving 13 bases between the germline ends. CDR3 protein: CASSLFVGALNTEAFF. For the CDR3, the DNA is TGTGCCAGCAGCTTATTTGTGGGGGCTTTGAACACTGAAGCTTTCTTT.

This clonotype came up many times. The V gene is TRBV5-1, the J gene TRBJ1-1; D ambiguous. Germline-derived CDR1 and CDR2 are SGHRS and YFSETQ. Trimming removed 4 bases at V and 4 bases at J, with 20 bases between. CDR3 length equals 16 residues. The CDR3 reads CASSPWYSGQSTEAFF. The CDR3 region has the DNA TGCGCCAGCAGCCCCTGGTACAGTGGGCAGAGCACTGAAGCTTTCTTT.

V usage is TRBV19 and J usage is TRBJ1-2; D remains ambiguous. Germline V gene data show CDR1 as LNHDA and CDR2 as SQIVND (reference sequence). This CDR3 is 14 amino acids long. V dropped 5 bases and J dropped 4 bases, with 14 bases sitting between them. In nucleotides, the CDR3 is TGTGCCAGTAGTTCGTTACACGGCGCCTATGGCTACACCTTC. Translation gives CASSSLHGAYGYTF.

This clonotype occurred a few times. The chain combines TRBV6-1 with TRBJ2-3, with 12 positions matching TRBD2. This CDR3 has 16 residues. The J segment lost 0 bases and the V segment lost 3 bases, leaving 1 base of the junction unmatched. Germline CDR1 MNHNS, CDR2 SASEGT. The CDR3 region is CASSETSGGSTDTQYF. CDR3 sequence (DNA): TGTGCCAGCAGTGAGACTAGCGGGGGTAGCACAGATACGCAGTATTTT.

This clonotype was seen more than once but under ten times. The CDR3 spells CASSSKRRGNYGYTF. The CDR3, as DNA: TGTGCCAGCAGTTCCAAGCGGCGGGGAAACTATGGCTACACCTTC. The rearrangement links TRBV27 to TRBJ1-2, with D unresolved. The CDR3 covers 15 residues. The V end was cut by 4 bases, the J end by 2 bases, with 14 bases between. CDR1 is MNHEY and CDR2 is SMNVEV in the germline V gene (reference sequence).

This clonotype has a handful of counts. The J gene is TRBJ2-7, the V gene TRBV9; 9 bases fit TRBD2. The trim removed 3 bases at V and 2 bases at J, leaving 6 bases unmatched. Germline V gene data show CDR1 as SGDLS and CDR2 as YYNGEE. This CDR3 spans 15 amino acids. The CDR3 loop is CASSALAGPTYEQYF. CDR3 bases: TGTGCCAGCAGCGCCCTAGCGGGGCCTACCTACGAGCAGTACTTC.

Concerning this clonotype itself: Since a much larger clone is just one base distant, this may be a read error. The chain is built from TRBV28 and TRBJ1-2, with TRBD1 as a possible D gene (5 bases). The CDR3 runs to 16 residues. Trimming cost V 8 bases and J 0 bases, with 19 bases left between them. CDR1 is MDHEN, CDR2 SYDVKM, per germline. CDR3 sequence reads: CASCSPVGLTNYGYTF. CDR3 DNA sequence: TGTGCCAGCTGTTCCCCCGTGGGGCTTACTAACTATGGCTACACCTTC.

The chain is built from TRBV4-1 and TRBJ2-7, with D perhaps TRBD2 (6 bases). Germline V gene data show CDR1 as MGHRA and CDR2 as YSYEKL. Trimming took off 1 base at V and 5 bases at J, with 6 bases between the two ends. The CDR3 loop spans 12 amino acids. CDR3 protein: CASSQGGDEQYF. The CDR3 DNA reads TGCGCCAGCAGCCAAGGGGGGGACGAGCAGTACTTC.

The J gene is TRBJ1-6, the V gene TRBV9; 7 bases are a match to TRBD1. Germline CDR1 reads SGDLS; CDR2 reads YYNGEE. V was clipped by 2 bases and J by 3 bases; unmatched bases: 5. This CDR3 is 16 amino acids long. CDR3 protein: CASSVGTDDYNSPLHF. The CDR3 DNA is TGTGCCAGCAGCGTGGGGACAGATGACTATAATTCACCCCTCCACTTT.